This TCR beta chain was sequenced during a study of shared T cell receptors in the human thymus. This table comes from immunoSEQ multiplex PCR, and its TCRdb copy is limited to in-frame clones, with some not included. The sample lists hundreds of thousands of clones, 80% to 90% occurring once. Germline loops: CDR1 SGHVS, CDR2 FNYEAQ. CDR3 length equals 16 residues. Unmatched junction bases numbered 7, after V lost 5 bases and J lost 3 bases. These same data were also listed under a study on human thymus T cells. That publication notes: Thymic material originated from resections removed in the course of corrective heart surgery. Related research described strongly overlapping thymic repertoires in unrelated people.

This TCR derives from a girl under three years old with a congenital heart defect. The chain uses TRBV7-6 and TRBJ2-2, with TRBD1 identical over 9 bases. Sequenced sample: thymocytes. Here the CDR3 DNA reads TGTGCCAGCAGCCTAAGGACAGGGGAGTACACCGGGGAGCTGTTTTTT. As protein: CASSLRTGEYTGELFF. Supplemented by reference TRBV7-6 and TRBJ2-2, the full variable domain reads GAGVSQSPRYKVTKRGQDVALRCDPISGHVSLYWYRQALGQGPEFLTYFNYEAQQDKSGLPNDRFSAERPEGSISTLTIQRTEQRDSAMYRCASSLRTGEYTGELFFGEGSRLTVL.